The 25 T cell receptor beta chains below come from one sample, sequenced in a study of human T cells and chemical hapten exposure (dated by TCRdb to about 2021). The sample's time point label, decoded: patch test 3, about 24 weeks after DPC sensitization. The treatment or condition label, as the study defines it: therapeutic diphenylcyclopropenone sensitization with weekly scalp DPC. The library was generated by RACE. Sequencing took place on a NextSeq 500. TCRdb reran the public reads through fastp at Q25 and MiXCR, keeping productive beta chains. Rows merge per CDR3 protein into single entries with the most common DNA and genes. The sample profile shows 150,000 to 200,000 distinct CDR3 sequences; around a quarter of them were found once. The leading ten clones occupy 2% to 3% of the sample. This specimen consisted of whole blood, obtained in connection with sensitization to the hapten diphenylcyclopropenone (DPC). Source of these receptors: a woman aged 40 to 55 with alopecia areata. Some clones in this sample may be carry-over from other donors' samples.

This clonotype was observed many times. This chain joins TRBV7-8 and TRBJ2-7; TRBD2 is a possible D gene (6 bases). There are 12 residues in the CDR3. The germline V and J ends were trimmed by 8 bases and 3 bases, with 11 bases remaining between them. CDR1 and CDR2 (germline): SGHVS, FQNEAQ. The CDR3 reads CASWDLNYEQYF. The DNA of the CDR3 is TGTGCCAGCTGGGACTTAAACTACGAGCAGTACTTC. The full variable domain, its missing parts supplied by reference TRBV7-8 and TRBJ2-7, is GAGVSQSPRYKVAKRGQDVALRCDPISGHVSLFWYQQALGQGPEFLTYFQNEAQLDKSGLPSDRFFAERPEGSVSTLKIQRTQQEDSAVYLCASWDLNYEQYFGPGTRLTVT.

The CDR3 loop reads CASSLRLAGHEQYF. The CDR3, as DNA: TGTGCCAGCAGCTTGCGCCTAGCGGGACACGAGCAGTACTTC. The V and J genes are TRBV5-5 and TRBJ2-7; 9 bases map to TRBD2. The CDR3 covers 14 residues. Germline V CDR1 and CDR2: SGHKS, YYEKEE (reference sequence). V lost 1 base, J lost 5 bases, and 4 bases stayed unmatched. The whole variable domain, remainder taken from reference TRBV5-5 and TRBJ2-7, is DAGVTQSPTHLIKTRGQQVTLRCSPISGHKSVSWYQQVLGQGPQFIFQYYEKEERGRGNFPDRFSARQFPNYSSELNVNALLLGDSALYLCASSLRLAGHEQYFGPGTRLTVT.

The chain has TRBV18 and TRBJ2-3; no clear D gene. The germline V gene has CDR1 KGHSH and CDR2 LQKENI. The CDR3 totals 17 residues. V lost 1 base, J lost 0 bases, and 14 bases lay in between. CDR3 amino acids: CASSPQWNALSTDTQYF. The CDR3, as DNA: TGTGCCAGCTCACCACAGTGGAACGCCCTGAGCACAGATACGCAGTATTTT. The variable domain in full, completed from reference TRBV18 and TRBJ2-3, reads NAGVMQNPRHLVRRRGQEARLRCSPMKGHSHVYWYRQLPEEGLKFMVYLQKENIIDESGMPKERFSAEFPKEGPSILRIQQVVRGDSAAYFCASSPQWNALSTDTQYFGPGTRLTVL.

This clonotype was detected many times. The rearrangement joins TRBV5-1 to TRBJ1-4; 11 bases agree with TRBD1. J lost 7 bases, V lost 4 bases, and 3 bases had no gene match. The CDR3 covers 14 residues. Germline loops: CDR1 SGHRS, CDR2 YFSETQ. The CDR3 sequence is CASSPGTGGEKLFF. In nucleotides, the CDR3 is TGCGCCAGCAGCCCTGGGACAGGGGGTGAAAAACTGTTTTTT.

This clonotype was picked up a small number of times. The rearrangement links TRBV28 to TRBJ2-1; D might be TRBD1 or TRBD2, each matching 6 bases. The CDR3 is 14 residues long. V was cut by 3 bases and J by 4 bases, with 10 bases left in between. CDR1 and CDR2 from the germline V gene are MDHEN and SYDVKM. The CDR3 DNA follows: TGTGCCAGCAGTTTTCGGGGGCCGTACAATGAGCAGTTCTTC. Protein product: CASSFRGPYNEQFF. The full variable domain, in which reference TRBV28 and TRBJ2-1 provide the parts outside the CDR3, is DVKVTQSSRYLVKRTGEKVFLECVQDMDHENMFWYRQDPGLGLRLIYFSYDVKMKEKGDIPEGYSVSREKKERFSLILESASTNQTSMYLCASSFRGPYNEQFFGPGTRLTVL.

There are a few counts of this clonotype. V gene TRBV4-1 combines with J gene TRBJ2-7, with TRBD1 as a possible D gene (5 bases). The CDR3 has 15 residues. Trimming stripped 0 bases from V and 4 bases from J, with 13 bases between. Germline V lookup: CDR1 MGHRA, CDR2 YSYEKL. CDR3 nucleotide sequence: TGCGCCAGCAGCCAAGACACAGGAACCCGATACGAGCAGTACTTC. Amino acids: CASSQDTGTRYEQYF.

The chain recombines TRBV3-1 with TRBJ2-7, with D tentatively TRBD2 (5 bases). CDR1 LGHDT and CDR2 YNNKEL come from the germline V gene (reference sequence). V was clipped by 4 bases and J by 4 bases, with 11 bases between them. The CDR3 length is 13 residues. CDR3 protein: CASSRLGGYEQYF. DNA for the CDR3: TGTGCCAGCAGCCGACTTGGCGGGTACGAGCAGTACTTC.

This clonotype was picked up a small number of times. The V call is TRBV7-2, the J call TRBJ1-1; D gene unclear. The CDR3 contains 19 residues. V lost 3 bases to trimming and J lost 0 bases, with 23 bases between them. From germline, CDR1 is SGHTA and CDR2 FQGNSA. The CDR3 here is CASSFQIEDLAVMNTEAFF. The CDR3 coding sequence is TGTGCCAGCAGCTTCCAAATCGAAGACCTGGCAGTCATGAACACTGAAGCTTTCTTT.

CDR3 bases: TGTGCCAGCAGCCCGCGTAACGGAGGCACTGAAGCTTTCTTT. Translation: CASSPRNGGTEAFF. V usage is TRBV7-6 and J usage is TRBJ1-1; D gene uncertain. Trimming shortened V by 5 bases and J by 4 bases, and 14 bases separated the two germline ends. CDR3 length: 14 amino acids. Germline V gene lookup returns CDR1 SGHVS and CDR2 FNYEAQ.

The chain has TRBV4-2 and TRBJ2-6, with 8 bases aligning to TRBD2. From germline, CDR1 is LGHNA and CDR2 YNFKEQ. The CDR3 is 18 amino acids. J gave up 2 bases and V 0 bases, and 6 bases lay outside the gene matches. CDR3 protein: CASSQDDSGGAGANVLTF. The CDR3 DNA reads TGTGCCAGCAGCCAAGATGATTCGGGAGGGGCTGGGGCCAACGTCCTGACTTTC.

This clonotype was observed a handful of times. This chain uses TRBV27 with TRBJ2-7; the D is unclear. This CDR3 is built from 16 residues. V was clipped by 6 bases and J by 2 bases, with 20 bases between them. Germline CDR1 and CDR2: MNHEY and SMNVEV (reference sequence). The CDR3 reads CASRPGLRSHAYEQYF. CDR3 bases: TGTGCCAGCAGGCCGGGCCTTCGGTCCCATGCCTACGAGCAGTACTTC.

This clonotype was seen a few times. The V gene is TRBV6-2 or TRBV6-3, the J gene TRBJ2-1; 9 nucleotides agree with TRBD2. The germline V gene encodes CDR1 MNHEY and CDR2 SVGEGT. Trimming took 6 bases from V and 4 from J; bases not matched to a gene: 10. The CDR3 totals 16 residues. For the CDR3, the DNA is TGTGCCAGCAGGCCACTAGCGGGTACAGTATACAATGAGCAGTTCTTC. Translated: CASRPLAGTVYNEQFF.

CDR3 amino acids: CASSSDRGPAYEQYF. CDR3 nucleotide sequence: TGTGCCAGCAGCTCGGACAGGGGTCCGGCCTACGAGCAGTACTTC. The chain couples TRBV7-9 to TRBJ2-7, with TRBD1 identical over 9 bases. Germline V lookup: CDR1 SEHNR, CDR2 FQNEAQ (reference sequence). The CDR3 consists of 15 residues. The V segment lost 4 bases and the J segment 2 bases; nucleotides outside the gene matches: 6.

This clonotype was found a few times. The chain employs TRBV2 and TRBJ2-4, with D maybe TRBD1 (5 bases). Germline V lookup: CDR1 SNHLY, CDR2 FYNNEI. The CDR3 contains 13 residues. V lost 4 bases and J lost 9, with 13 bases in between. The CDR3 sequence: CASSAVNQGIQYF. CDR3 DNA: TGTGCCAGCAGTGCCGTAAATCAGGGCATTCAGTACTTC.

This clonotype was observed a handful of times. V is TRBV23-1 and J is TRBJ2-1; 7 bases align to TRBD1. TRBV23-1 has ORF status, its function being uncertain. The CDR3 sequence is 15 residues long. J gave up 5 bases and V 6 bases, and 10 bases lay outside the gene matches. The CDR3 spells CASSRQGNFDNEQFF. For the CDR3, the DNA is TGCGCCAGCAGCCGACAGGGTAACTTTGACAATGAGCAGTTCTTC.

The chain couples TRBV20-1 to TRBJ2-7; D ambiguous. The CDR3 has 12 residues. Germline V gives CDR1 DFQATT, CDR2 SNEGSKA (reference sequence). Trimming removed 1 base from V and 5 bases from J, with 9 bases in between. CDR3 sequence reads: CSARAGPHEQYF. CDR3 DNA sequence: TGCAGTGCTAGAGCCGGGCCTCACGAGCAGTACTTC.

The rearrangement joins TRBV20-1 to TRBJ1-3; the D is unclear. There are 14 residues in the CDR3. V was clipped by 3 bases and J by 1 base, with 10 bases between them. Germline-derived CDR1 and CDR2 are DFQATT and SNEGSKA (reference sequence). This chain's CDR3 is CSARPQVSGNTIYF. DNA for the CDR3: TGCAGTGCTAGGCCCCAAGTATCTGGAAACACCATATATTTT.

This clonotype turned up a few times. V is TRBV20-1 and J is TRBJ2-1; D may correspond to TRBD1 or TRBD2 (7 bases each). Trimming pared 7 bases from V and 2 bases from J, leaving 15 bases between. CDR3 length: 14 amino acids. CDR1 and CDR2 from the germline V gene are DFQATT and SNEGSKA (reference sequence). CDR3 loop: CSVQGGRTYNEQFF. For the CDR3, the DNA is TGCAGTGTTCAGGGGGGGAGGACCTACAATGAGCAGTTCTTC.

This clonotype was found many times. V and J are TRBV9 and TRBJ2-2; TRBD2 matches 11 bases. CDR1 and CDR2 from the germline V gene are SGDLS and YYNGEE. The CDR3 has 16 residues. V was pared by 6 bases and J by 5 bases, with 9 bases of the junction left unmatched. The CDR3 bases are TGTGCCAGCACCCCACTAGCGGGAGTGCGGACCGGGGAGCTGTTTTTT. This translates into CASTPLAGVRTGELFF.

The table lists this clonotype with a count of one. The chain combines TRBV6-2 or TRBV6-3 with TRBJ1-2; D may be TRBD1 (6 bases). V was pared by 6 bases and J by 0 bases, with 17 bases between. Germline loops: CDR1 MNHEY, CDR2 SVGEGT. The CDR3 is 16 amino acids. CDR3 sequence (DNA): TGTGCCAGCAGCTCCGTGCGGGACAATGCTAACTATGGCTACACCTTC. This gives the protein CASSSVRDNANYGYTF.

The rearrangement links TRBV11-1 to TRBJ2-5; 9 positions agree with TRBD2. The CDR3 is made up of 16 amino acids. With 5 bases clipped from V and 2 bases from J, the junction kept 9 bases outside the gene matches. CDR1 is SGHAT, CDR2 FQDESV, per germline (reference sequence). CDR3 sequence: CASSARLAVRQETQYF. The CDR3 DNA sequence: TGTGCCAGCAGCGCCCGACTAGCGGTGAGGCAAGAGACCCAGTACTTC.

This clonotype was seen a handful of times. The CDR3 sequence: CASSYYGPLAGYTF. The CDR3 DNA reads TGTGCCAGCAGTTACTATGGGCCGCTCGCTGGCTACACCTTC. The genes are TRBV6-2 or TRBV6-3 and TRBJ1-2; D is ambiguous. The germline V gene has CDR1 MNHEY and CDR2 SVGEGT. V shed 1 base and J shed 7 bases, with 13 bases lying between them. This CDR3 comprises 14 residues.

J is TRBJ2-1 and V is TRBV29-1, with TRBD2 identical over 13 bases. CDR1 SQVTM and CDR2 ANQGSEA come from the germline V gene. This CDR3 contains 14 residues. J was trimmed by 10 bases and V by 4 bases; bases with no gene match: 7. CDR3 in amino acids: CSVGTSGSFREQFF. CDR3 DNA sequence: TGCAGCGTTGGGACTAGCGGGAGTTTTAGGGAGCAGTTCTTC.

This chain joins TRBV25-1 and TRBJ2-7, with D unclear. The CDR3 spans 13 residues. CDR1 MGHDK and CDR2 SYGVNS come from the germline V gene. V was cut by 0 bases and J by 1 base, with 4 bases left in between. The CDR3 is CASSEYNSYEQYF. The CDR3 region has the DNA TGTGCCAGCAGTGAATACAATTCCTACGAGCAGTACTTC.

J is TRBJ1-1 and V is TRBV25-1; no firm D call. The CDR3 is made up of 12 amino acids. Germline V gene sequence: CDR1 MGHDK, CDR2 SYGVNS. Trimming shortened V by 5 bases and J by 0 bases, and 4 bases separated the two germline ends. The CDR3 region has the DNA TGTGCCAGCAGTCACCTGAACACTGAAGCTTTCTTT. Its translation: CASSHLNTEAFF.